This entry lists 9 T cell receptor beta chains sequenced from one sample in a study of control samples from healthy donors and cancer patients (TCRdb year 2020). The library was built by means of the immunoSEQ multiplex PCR assay. Imported from immuneACCESS, the table was reduced by TCRdb to in-frame sequences with V and J called. These copies leave out some clones; in studies compared against another copy, an unresolved V gene accounts for under half, and the cause of the remainder is not known. For this sample there are 100,000 to 150,000 clones; 80% to 90% appear just once. 2.9% of the sample is taken by the ten largest. The specimen was blood. These receptors were collected from a man aged 60 to 75 in good health.

The chain employs TRBV18 and TRBJ2-2; D remains unclear. Germline V CDR1 and CDR2: KGHSH, LQKENI. V was trimmed by 0 bases and J by 6 bases, leaving 8 bases between them. CDR3 length: 14 amino acids. The CDR3 is CASSPPPGSGELFF. DNA for the CDR3: TGTGCCAGCTCACCACCCCCCGGGTCCGGGGAGCTGTTTTTT.

This clone showed up just once. This chain uses TRBV6-1 with TRBJ1-6; 7 bases fit TRBD1. The V and J ends lost 1 base and 16 bases, in that order; junction bases with no gene match: 4. The CDR3 sequence is 12 residues long. Germline CDR1 reads MNHNS; CDR2 reads SASEGT. The CDR3 bases are TGTGCCAGCAGTGAAGGGGACAGATCACTCCACTTT. Translating gives CASSEGDRSLHF.

The chain joins TRBV7-8 to TRBJ2-3, with D perhaps TRBD2 (7 bases). From germline, CDR1 is SGHVS and CDR2 FQNEAQ. The V and J ends lost 2 bases and 5 bases respectively, with 14 bases between them. This CDR3 comprises 15 residues. CDR3 DNA: TGTGCCAGCAGCTTAAGGGGGGGGGCGATAGATACGCAGTATTTT. Translation gives CASSLRGGAIDTQYF.

The chain joins TRBV6-4 to TRBJ2-3; D call uncertain. Between the trimmed V and J ends, which lost 6 bases and 0 bases, there was a span of 10 bases. Germline V lookup: CDR1 MRHNA, CDR2 SNTAGT. The CDR3 runs 14 residues. The CDR3: CASRESHSTDTQYF. Written as DNA, the CDR3 is TGTGCCAGCAGAGAATCCCATAGCACAGATACGCAGTATTTT.

This chain links TRBV5-1 with TRBJ1-2; the D is unclear. The V gene's germline CDR1 is SGHRS and CDR2 YFSETQ. Trimming shortened V by 1 base and J by 6 bases, and 10 bases separated the two germline ends. The CDR3 runs 13 residues. The CDR3 spells CASSLWGTDGYTF. The CDR3 nucleotides read TGCGCCAGCAGCTTGTGGGGTACCGATGGCTACACCTTC.

This chain connects TRBV5-1 to TRBJ1-4, with a weak D call TRBD1 (6 bases). CDR3 size: 14 residues. Germline CDR1 is SGHRS and CDR2 is YFSETQ. V lost 0 bases and J 7 bases, leaving 10 bases between the germline ends. As DNA, the CDR3 is TGCGCCAGCAGCTTGGACGGGGGCGGTGAAAAACTGTTTTTT. This codes for CASSLDGGGEKLFF.

V is TRBV19 and J is TRBJ2-1, with 7 nucleotides matching TRBD1. This CDR3 region has 14 residues. Germline-derived CDR1 and CDR2 are LNHDA and SQIVND (reference sequence). The junction had 8 bases not matched to a gene; V was cut back by 4 bases and J by 8 bases. The CDR3 nucleotides are TGTGCCAGTAGTAAACAGGGGATTAACTATGAGCAGTTCTTC. This gives the protein CASSKQGINYEQFF.

V is TRBV6-5 and J is TRBJ2-2; D might be TRBD1 (5 bases). Germline lookup yields CDR1 MNHEY and CDR2 SVGAGI. The CDR3 sequence is 15 residues long. The ends were cut back, 0 bases at V and 0 bases at J, with 5 bases in the middle. The CDR3: CASSYSTANTGELFF. CDR3 nucleotide sequence: TGTGCCAGCAGTTACTCGACAGCGAACACCGGGGAGCTGTTTTTT.

This chain joins TRBV6-5 and TRBJ1-1; D unclear. The germline V gene encodes CDR1 MNHEY and CDR2 SVGAGI. V lost 1 base and J lost 1, with 10 bases in between. CDR3 size: 15 residues. The CDR3 loop reads CASSYFRRANTEAFF. DNA of the CDR3: TGTGCCAGCAGTTACTTTCGACGGGCGAACACTGAAGCTTTCTTT.